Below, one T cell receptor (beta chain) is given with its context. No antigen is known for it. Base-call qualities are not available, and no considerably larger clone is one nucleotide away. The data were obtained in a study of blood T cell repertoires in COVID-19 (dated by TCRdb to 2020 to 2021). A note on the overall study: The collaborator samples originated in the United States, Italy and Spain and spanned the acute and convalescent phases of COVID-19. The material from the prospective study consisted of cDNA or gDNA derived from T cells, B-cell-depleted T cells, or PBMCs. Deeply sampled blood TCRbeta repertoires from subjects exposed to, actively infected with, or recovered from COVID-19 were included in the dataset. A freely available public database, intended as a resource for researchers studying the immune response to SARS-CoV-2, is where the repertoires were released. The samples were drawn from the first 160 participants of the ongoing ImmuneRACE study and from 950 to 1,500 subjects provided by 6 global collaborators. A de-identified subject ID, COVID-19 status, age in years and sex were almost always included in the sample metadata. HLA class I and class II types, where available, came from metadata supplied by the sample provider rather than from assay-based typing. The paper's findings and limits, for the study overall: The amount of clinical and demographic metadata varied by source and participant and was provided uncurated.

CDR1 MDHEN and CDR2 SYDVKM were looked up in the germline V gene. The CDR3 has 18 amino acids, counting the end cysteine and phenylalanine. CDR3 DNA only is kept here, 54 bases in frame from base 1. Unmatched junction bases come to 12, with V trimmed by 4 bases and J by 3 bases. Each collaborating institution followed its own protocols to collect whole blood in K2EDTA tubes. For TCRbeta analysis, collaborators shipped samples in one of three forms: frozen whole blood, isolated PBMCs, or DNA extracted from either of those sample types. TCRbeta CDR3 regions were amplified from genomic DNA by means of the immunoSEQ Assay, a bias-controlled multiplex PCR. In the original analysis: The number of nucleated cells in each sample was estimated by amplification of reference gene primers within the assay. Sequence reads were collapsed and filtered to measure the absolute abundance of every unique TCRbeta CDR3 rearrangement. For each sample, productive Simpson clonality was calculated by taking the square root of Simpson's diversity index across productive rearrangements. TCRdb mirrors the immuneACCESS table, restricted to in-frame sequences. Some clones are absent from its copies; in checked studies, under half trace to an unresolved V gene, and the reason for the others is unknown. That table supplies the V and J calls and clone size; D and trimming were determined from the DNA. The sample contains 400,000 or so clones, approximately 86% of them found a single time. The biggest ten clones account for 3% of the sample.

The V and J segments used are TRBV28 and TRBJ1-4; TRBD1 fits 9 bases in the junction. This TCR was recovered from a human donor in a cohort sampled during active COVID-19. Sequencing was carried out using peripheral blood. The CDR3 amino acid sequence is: CASSSFLIDRGSNEKLFF. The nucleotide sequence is TGTGCCAGCAGTTCTTTCTTAATTGACAGGGGGTCTAATGAAAAACTGTTTTTT.